This is a list of T cell receptor beta chains from one sample in a study of cytomegalovirus exposure and HLA in healthy donors. Generated by immunoSEQ multiplex PCR, the TCRdb table keeps only in-frame clones and is missing some. The profile covers some 270,000 clones, with around nine tenths appearing a single time and 1.5% to 2% taken by the ten largest. Input material: PBMCs. The receptors were gathered from a girl aged 2 to 9 in good health and CMV-seronegative. Both conserved end residues are part of each CDR3. The D gene is left open where the match is weak. Only part of the rows carry a size: once, few, many, or a class if the clone is expanded.

D	J	V	size	CDR3	DNA
TRBD1	TRBJ1-5	TRBV6-5	.	CASSYSGQIDQPQHF	TGTGCCAGCAGTTACTCGGGACAGATAGATCAGCCCCAGCATTTT
TRBD2	TRBJ2-7	TRBV19	.	CASSILAGSSYEQYF	TGTGCCAGTAGTATACTAGCGGGCTCTTCCTACGAGCAGTACTTC
TRBD1	TRBJ1-5	TRBV7-2	.	CASSPAGTVFNQPQHF	TGTGCCAGCAGCCCGGCCGGGACAGTATTCAATCAGCCCCAGCATTTT
.	TRBJ2-7	TRBV4-1	.	CASSYGQGEEQYF	TGCGCCAGCAGCTACGGACAAGGTGAAGAGCAGTACTTC
.	TRBJ2-1	TRBV4-1	.	CASSHLTGTEQFF	TGCGCCAGCAGCCACTTAACGGGTACGGAGCAGTTCTTC
TRBD2	TRBJ2-7	TRBV6-1	.	CASSGWTSGTPTIYYEQYF	TGTGCCAGCAGTGGCTGGACTAGCGGGACCCCCACGATTTACTACGAGCAGTACTTC
TRBD1	TRBJ1-2	TRBV6-1	.	CASSEPVLGQAGYTF	TGTGCCAGCAGTGAACCAGTGTTAGGACAGGCCGGCTACACCTTC
TRBD1	TRBJ2-1	TRBV6-1	once	CASSVGPLLYRGSDEQFF	TGTGCCAGCAGTGTAGGGCCCCTCCTGTACAGGGGGTCCGATGAGCAGTTCTTC
TRBD2	TRBJ2-1	TRBV10-3	.	CAISERLGAGVHEQFF	TGTGCCATCAGTGAGCGTTTGGGAGCGGGAGTGCATGAGCAGTTCTTC
.	TRBJ1-3	TRBV11-3	.	CASSLGPSSGNTIYF	TGTGCCAGCAGCCTCGGTCCTAGCTCTGGAAACACCATATATTTT
.	TRBJ2-7	TRBV4-1	.	CASSLTQGPEQYF	TGCGCCAGCAGCCTCACTCAGGGCCCCGAGCAGTACTTC
.	TRBJ1-5	TRBV21-1	.	CASSKGAGRHQPQHF	TGTGCCAGCAGCAAGGGGGCAGGCCGGCATCAGCCCCAGCATTTT
TRBD1	TRBJ1-5	TRBV7-9	.	CASSFQGQGGLIQPQHF	TGTGCCAGCAGCTTCCAGGGACAGGGGGGGCTCATACAGCCCCAGCATTTT
.	TRBJ1-3	TRBV6-5	.	CASSYGNTGPGNTIYF	TGTGCCAGCAGTTACGGGAATACAGGGCCTGGAAACACCATATATTTT
.	TRBJ2-2	TRBV30	.	CAWSHGANTGELFF	TGTGCCTGGAGTCACGGGGCGAACACCGGGGAGCTGTTTTTT
TRBD1	TRBJ1-2	TRBV29-1	.	CSVEDRGTVYGYTF	TGCAGCGTTGAAGATCGGGGGACAGTTTATGGCTACACCTTC
.	TRBJ1-3	TRBV29-1	.	CSVLMTDTGNTIYF	TGCAGCGTCTTAATGACAGACACTGGAAACACCATATATTTT
.	TRBJ2-2	TRBV30	.	CACQGRNTGELFF	TGTGCCTGCCAGGGAAGGAACACCGGGGAGCTGTTTTTT
.	TRBJ1-1	TRBV18	.	CASSLQGNTEAFF	TGTGCCAGCTCACTCCAGGGGAACACTGAAGCTTTCTTT